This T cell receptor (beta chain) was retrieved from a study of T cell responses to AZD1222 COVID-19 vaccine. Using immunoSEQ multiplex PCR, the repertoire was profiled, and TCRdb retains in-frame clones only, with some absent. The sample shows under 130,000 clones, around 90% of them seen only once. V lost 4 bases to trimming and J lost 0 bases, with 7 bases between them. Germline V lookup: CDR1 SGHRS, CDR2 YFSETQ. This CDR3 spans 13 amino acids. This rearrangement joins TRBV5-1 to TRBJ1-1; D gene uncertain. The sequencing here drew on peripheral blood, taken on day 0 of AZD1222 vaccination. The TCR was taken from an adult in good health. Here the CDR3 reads CASSKSVNTEAFF. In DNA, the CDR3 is TGCGCCAGCAGCAAGTCGGTGAACACTGAAGCTTTCTTT. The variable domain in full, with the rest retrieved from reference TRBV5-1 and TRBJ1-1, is KAGVTQTPRYLIKTRGQQVTLSCSPISGHRSVSWYQQTPGQGLQFLFEYFSETQRNKGNFPGRFSGRQFSNSRSEMNVSTLELGDSALYLCASSKSVNTEAFFGQGTRLTVV.